This T cell receptor (beta chain) was documented in a study of shared clonotypes between healthy human individuals. Study-level background: Per-donor plates numbered three CD4 naive, three CD4 memory, two CD8 naive and one CD8 memory.

Looked up from germline, CDR1 is PRHDT and CDR2 is FYEKMQ (reference sequence). Trimming left V 3 bases short and J 3 bases short, with 11 bases between. This CDR3 is built from 14 residues. Sequencing used immunoSEQ multiplex PCR; TCRdb keeps in-frame clones, though not all of them. This sample has about 330,000 clones; around 86% occur once, and the top ten carry around 15%. Combining CD45RO+ cells with CCR7-negative CD45RA+ TemRA cells gave CD8 memory. The TCR comes from a young man in good health. The sequenced material came from memory CD8+ T cells sorted from blood. The subset here: CD45RO+ cells pooled with CCR7-negative TemRA cells. V usage is TRBV13 and J usage is TRBJ1-2; D ambiguous. The CDR3 is CASSFGWEDYGYTF. In nucleotides, the CDR3 is TGTGCCAGCAGCTTCGGGTGGGAGGACTATGGCTACACCTTC.